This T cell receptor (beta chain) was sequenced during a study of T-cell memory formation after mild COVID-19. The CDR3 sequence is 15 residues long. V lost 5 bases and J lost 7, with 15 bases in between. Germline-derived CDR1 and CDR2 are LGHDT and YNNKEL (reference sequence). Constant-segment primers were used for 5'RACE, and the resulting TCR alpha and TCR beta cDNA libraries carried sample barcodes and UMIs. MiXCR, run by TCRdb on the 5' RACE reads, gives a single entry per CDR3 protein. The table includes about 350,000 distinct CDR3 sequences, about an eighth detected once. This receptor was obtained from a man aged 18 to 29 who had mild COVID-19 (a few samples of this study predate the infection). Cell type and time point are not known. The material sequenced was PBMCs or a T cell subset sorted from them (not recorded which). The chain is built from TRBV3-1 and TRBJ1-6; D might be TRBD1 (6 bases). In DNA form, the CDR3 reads TGTGCCAGCAGCGTTGGACAGATTGGAAATTCACCCCTCCACTTT. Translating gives CASSVGQIGNSPLHF.